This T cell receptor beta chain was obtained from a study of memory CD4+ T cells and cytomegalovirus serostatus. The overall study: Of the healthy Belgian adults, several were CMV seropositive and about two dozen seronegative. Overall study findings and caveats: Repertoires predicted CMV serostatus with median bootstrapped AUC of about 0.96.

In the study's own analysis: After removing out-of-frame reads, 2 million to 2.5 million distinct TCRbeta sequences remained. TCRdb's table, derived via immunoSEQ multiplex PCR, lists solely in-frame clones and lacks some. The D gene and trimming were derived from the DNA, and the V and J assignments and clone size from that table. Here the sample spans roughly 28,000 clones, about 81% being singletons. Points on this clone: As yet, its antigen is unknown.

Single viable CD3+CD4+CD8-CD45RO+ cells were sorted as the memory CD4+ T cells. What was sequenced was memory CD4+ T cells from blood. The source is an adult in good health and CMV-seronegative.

CDR3 DNA: TGTGCCAGTAGTCCCTCCGGGGTGGGGTATGGGCGAAGCAATCAGCCCCAGCATTTT. This sequence encodes CASSPSGVGYGRSNQPQHF. The rearrangement joins TRBV19 to TRBJ1-5; D not certain. V lost 5 bases, J lost 1 base, and 24 bases lay in between. Germline CDR1 is LNHDA and CDR2 is SQIVND (reference sequence). There are 19 residues in the CDR3.